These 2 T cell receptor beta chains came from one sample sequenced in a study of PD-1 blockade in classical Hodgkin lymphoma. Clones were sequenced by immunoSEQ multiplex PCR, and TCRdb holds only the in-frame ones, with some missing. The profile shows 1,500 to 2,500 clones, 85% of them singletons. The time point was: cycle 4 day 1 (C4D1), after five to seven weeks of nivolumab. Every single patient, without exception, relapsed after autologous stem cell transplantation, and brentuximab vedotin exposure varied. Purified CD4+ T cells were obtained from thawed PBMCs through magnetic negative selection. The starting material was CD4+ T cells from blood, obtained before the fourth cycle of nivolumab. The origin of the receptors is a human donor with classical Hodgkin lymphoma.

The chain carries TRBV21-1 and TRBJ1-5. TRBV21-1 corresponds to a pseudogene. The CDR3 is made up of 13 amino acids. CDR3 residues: CATRTSSNQPQHF. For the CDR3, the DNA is TGTGCCACCAGGACGAGTAGCAATCAGCCCCAGCATTTT.

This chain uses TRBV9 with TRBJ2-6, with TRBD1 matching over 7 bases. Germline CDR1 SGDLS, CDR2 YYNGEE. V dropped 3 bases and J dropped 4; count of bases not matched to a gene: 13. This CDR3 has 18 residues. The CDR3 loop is CASSATSLTGIGANVLTF. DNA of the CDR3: TGTGCCAGCAGCGCAACCTCATTGACAGGGATCGGGGCCAACGTCCTGACTTTC.